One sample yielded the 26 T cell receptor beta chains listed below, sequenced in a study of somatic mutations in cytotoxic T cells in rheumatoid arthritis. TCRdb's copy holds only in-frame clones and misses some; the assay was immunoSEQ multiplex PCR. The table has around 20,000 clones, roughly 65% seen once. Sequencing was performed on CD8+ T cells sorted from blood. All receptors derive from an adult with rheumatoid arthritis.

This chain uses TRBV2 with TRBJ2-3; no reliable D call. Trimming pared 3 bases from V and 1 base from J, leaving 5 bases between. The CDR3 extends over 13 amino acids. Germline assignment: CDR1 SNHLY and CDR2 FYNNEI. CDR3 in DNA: TGTGCCAGCAGTGATGACGGCACAGATACGCAGTATTTT. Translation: CASSDDGTDTQYF. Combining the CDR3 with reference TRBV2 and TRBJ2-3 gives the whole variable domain EPEVTQTPSHQVTQMGQEVILRCVPISNHLYFYWYRQILGQKVEFLVSFYNNEISEKSEIFDDQFSVERPDGSNFTLKIRSTKLEDSAMYFCASSDDGTDTQYFGPGTRLTVL.

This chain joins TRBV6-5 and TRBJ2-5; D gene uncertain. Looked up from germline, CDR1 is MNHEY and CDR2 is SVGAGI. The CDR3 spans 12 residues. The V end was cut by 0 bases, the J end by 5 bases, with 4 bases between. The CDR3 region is CASSYSGETQYF. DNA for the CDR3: TGTGCCAGCAGTTACTCGGGGGAGACCCAGTACTTC.

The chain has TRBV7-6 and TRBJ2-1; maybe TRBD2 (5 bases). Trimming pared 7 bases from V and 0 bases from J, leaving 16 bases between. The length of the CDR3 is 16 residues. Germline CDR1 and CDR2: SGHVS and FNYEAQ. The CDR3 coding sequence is TGTGCCAGCAACCTAGAGGGTTTAAGCTCCTACAATGAGCAGTTCTTC. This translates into CASNLEGLSSYNEQFF.

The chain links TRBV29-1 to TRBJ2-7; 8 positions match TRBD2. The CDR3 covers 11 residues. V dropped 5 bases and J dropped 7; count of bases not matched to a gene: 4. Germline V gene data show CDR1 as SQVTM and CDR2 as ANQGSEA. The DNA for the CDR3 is TGCAGCGTTCCCCGGGGGGGAGAGCAGTACTTC. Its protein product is CSVPRGGEQYF.

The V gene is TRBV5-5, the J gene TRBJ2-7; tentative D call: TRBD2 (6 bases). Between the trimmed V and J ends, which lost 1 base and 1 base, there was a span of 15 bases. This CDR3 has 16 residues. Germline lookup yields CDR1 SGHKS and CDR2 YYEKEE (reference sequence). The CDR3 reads CASSLLEGSLSYEQYF. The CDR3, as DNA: TGTGCCAGCAGCTTGTTGGAGGGGTCCTTGTCCTACGAGCAGTACTTC.

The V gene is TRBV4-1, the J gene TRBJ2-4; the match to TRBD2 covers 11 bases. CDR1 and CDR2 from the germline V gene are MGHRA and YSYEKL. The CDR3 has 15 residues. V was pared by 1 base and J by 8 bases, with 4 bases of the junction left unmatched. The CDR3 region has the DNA TGCGCCAGCAGCCAAGTAGCGGGGGGGCTGGACATTCAGTACTTC. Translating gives CASSQVAGGLDIQYF.

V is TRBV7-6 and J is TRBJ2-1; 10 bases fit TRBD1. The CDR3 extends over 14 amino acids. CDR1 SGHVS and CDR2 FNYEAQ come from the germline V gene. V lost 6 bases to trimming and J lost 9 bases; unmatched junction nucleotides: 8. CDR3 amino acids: CASSPGQGQSEQFF. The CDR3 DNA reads TGTGCCAGCAGTCCGGGACAGGGGCAAAGTGAGCAGTTCTTC.

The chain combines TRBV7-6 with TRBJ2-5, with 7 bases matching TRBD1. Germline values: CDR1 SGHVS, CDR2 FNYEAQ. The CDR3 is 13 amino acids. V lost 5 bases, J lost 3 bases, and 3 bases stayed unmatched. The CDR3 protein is CASSGDSEETQYF. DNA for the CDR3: TGTGCCAGCAGCGGGGACAGCGAAGAGACCCAGTACTTC.

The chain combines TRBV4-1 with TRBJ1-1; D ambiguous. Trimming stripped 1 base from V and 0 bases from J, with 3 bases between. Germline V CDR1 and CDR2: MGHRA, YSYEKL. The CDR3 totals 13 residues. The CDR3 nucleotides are TGCGCCAGCAGCCAAGTTTTGAACACTGAAGCTTTCTTT. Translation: CASSQVLNTEAFF.

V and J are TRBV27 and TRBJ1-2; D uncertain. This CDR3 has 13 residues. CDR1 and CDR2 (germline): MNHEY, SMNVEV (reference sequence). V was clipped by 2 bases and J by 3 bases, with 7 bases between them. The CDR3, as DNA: TGTGCCAGCAGTTTAGGGCAGTACTATGGCTACACCTTC. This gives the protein CASSLGQYYGYTF.

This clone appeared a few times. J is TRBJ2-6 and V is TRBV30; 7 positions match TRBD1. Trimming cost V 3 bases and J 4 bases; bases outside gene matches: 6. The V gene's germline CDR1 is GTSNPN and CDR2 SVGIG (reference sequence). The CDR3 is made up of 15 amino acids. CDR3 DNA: TGTGCCTGGAGGGGAGACAGGGCCGGGGCCAACGTCCTGACTTTC. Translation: CAWRGDRAGANVLTF.

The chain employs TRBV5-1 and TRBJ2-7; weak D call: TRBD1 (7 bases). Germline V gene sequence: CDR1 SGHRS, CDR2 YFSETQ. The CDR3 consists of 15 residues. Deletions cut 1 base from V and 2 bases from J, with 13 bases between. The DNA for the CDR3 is TGCGCCAGCAGCTTGTCCCAGGGGGAGGCCTACGAGCAGTACTTC. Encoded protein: CASSLSQGEAYEQYF.

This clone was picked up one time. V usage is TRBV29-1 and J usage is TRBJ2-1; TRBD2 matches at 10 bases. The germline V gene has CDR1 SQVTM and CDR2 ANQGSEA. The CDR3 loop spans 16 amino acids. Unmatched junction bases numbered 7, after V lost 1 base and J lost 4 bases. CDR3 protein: CSVEGLASGGYNEQFF. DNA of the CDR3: TGCAGCGTTGAAGGGTTGGCTAGCGGGGGATACAATGAGCAGTTCTTC.

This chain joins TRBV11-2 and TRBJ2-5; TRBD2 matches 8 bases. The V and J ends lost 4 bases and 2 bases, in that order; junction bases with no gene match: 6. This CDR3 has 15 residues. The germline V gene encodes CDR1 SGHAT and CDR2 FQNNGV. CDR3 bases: TGTGCCAGCAGCTGGAGCGGGGGCCTACAAGAGACCCAGTACTTC. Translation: CASSWSGGLQETQYF.

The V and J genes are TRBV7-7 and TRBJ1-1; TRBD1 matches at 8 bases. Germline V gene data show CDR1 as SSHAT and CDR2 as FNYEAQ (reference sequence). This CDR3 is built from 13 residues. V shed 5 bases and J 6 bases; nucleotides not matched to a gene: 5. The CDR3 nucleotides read TGTGCCAGCAGCACCGGACAGGGCGCTGAAGCTTTCTTT. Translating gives CASSTGQGAEAFF. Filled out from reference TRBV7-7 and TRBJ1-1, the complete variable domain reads GAGVSQSPRYKVTKRGQDVTLRCDPISSHATLYWYQQALGQGPEFLTYFNYEAQPDKSGLPSDRFSAERPEGSISTLTIQRTEQRDSAMYRCASSTGQGAEAFFGQGTRLTVV.

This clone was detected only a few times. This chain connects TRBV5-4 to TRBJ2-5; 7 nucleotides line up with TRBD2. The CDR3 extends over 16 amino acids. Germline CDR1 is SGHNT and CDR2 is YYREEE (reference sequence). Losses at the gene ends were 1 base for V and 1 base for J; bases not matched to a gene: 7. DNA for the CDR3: TGTGCCAGCAGCTTGACGGCGGGGGACTTCCAAGAGACCCAGTACTTC. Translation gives CASSLTAGDFQETQYF.

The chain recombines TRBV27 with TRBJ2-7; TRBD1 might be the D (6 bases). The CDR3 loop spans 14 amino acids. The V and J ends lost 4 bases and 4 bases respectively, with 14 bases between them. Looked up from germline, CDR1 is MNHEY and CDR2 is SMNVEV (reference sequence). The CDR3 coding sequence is TGTGCCAGCAGTTCCCTCGGGACACCTTACGAGCAGTACTTC. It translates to CASSSLGTPYEQYF.

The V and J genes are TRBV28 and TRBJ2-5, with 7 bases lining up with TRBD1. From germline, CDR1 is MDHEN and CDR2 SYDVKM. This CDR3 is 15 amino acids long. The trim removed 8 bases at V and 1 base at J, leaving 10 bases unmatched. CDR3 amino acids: CASEFSPGGQETQYF. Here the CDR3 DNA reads TGTGCCAGCGAGTTTAGCCCAGGGGGCCAAGAGACCCAGTACTTC.

The CDR3 DNA is TGTGCCAGCAGCTTGGCGGGGAGCAATCAGCCCCAGCATTTT. Encoded protein: CASSLAGSNQPQHF. This sequence joins TRBV5-4 and TRBJ1-5, with D unresolved. V dropped 0 bases and J dropped 1 base, with 5 bases sitting between them. This CDR3 has 14 residues. Germline CDR1 is SGHNT and CDR2 is YYREEE (reference sequence).

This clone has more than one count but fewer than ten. CDR3 residues: CSVEDGLRSEAFF. Written as DNA, the CDR3 is TGCAGCGTTGAAGACGGCCTGCGGTCTGAAGCTTTCTTT. This rearrangement joins TRBV29-1 to TRBJ1-1, with D uncertain. The CDR3 totals 13 residues. V gave up 0 bases and J gave up 6 bases, with 11 bases separating them. CDR1 is SQVTM, CDR2 ANQGSEA, per germline.

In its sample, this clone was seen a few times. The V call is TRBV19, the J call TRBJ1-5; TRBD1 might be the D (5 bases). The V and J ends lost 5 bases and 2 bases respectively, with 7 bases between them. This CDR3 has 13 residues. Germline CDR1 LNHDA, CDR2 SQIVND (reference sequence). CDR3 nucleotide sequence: TGTGCCAGTAGTGACAGTGGCAATCAGCCCCAGCATTTT. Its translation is CASSDSGNQPQHF.

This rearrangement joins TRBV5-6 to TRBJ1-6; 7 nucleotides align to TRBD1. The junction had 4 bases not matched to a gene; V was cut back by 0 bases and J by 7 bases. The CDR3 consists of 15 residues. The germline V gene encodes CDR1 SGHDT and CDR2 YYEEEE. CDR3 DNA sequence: TGTGCCAGCAGCTTGGGGGGGACAGTAAATTCACCCCTCCACTTT. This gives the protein CASSLGGTVNSPLHF.

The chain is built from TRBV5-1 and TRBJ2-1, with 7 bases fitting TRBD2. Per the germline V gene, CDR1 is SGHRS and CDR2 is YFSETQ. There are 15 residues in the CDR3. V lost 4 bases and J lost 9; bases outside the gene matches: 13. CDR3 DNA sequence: TGCGCCAGCAGCATACTAGCGTTAGGGGATGGTGAGCAGTTCTTC. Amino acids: CASSILALGDGEQFF.

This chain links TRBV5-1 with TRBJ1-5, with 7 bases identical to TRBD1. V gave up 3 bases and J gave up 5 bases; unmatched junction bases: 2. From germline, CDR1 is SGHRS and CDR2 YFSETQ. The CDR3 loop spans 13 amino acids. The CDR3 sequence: CASSSGQYQPQHF. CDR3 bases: TGCGCCAGCAGCTCGGGACAGTATCAGCCCCAGCATTTT.

CDR3: CASSEAFVFGSANDGYTF. The CDR3 coding sequence is TGTGCCAGCAGTGAAGCTTTTGTCTTCGGGTCTGCAAATGATGGCTACACCTTC. The chain links TRBV2 to TRBJ1-2, with D unclear. The CDR3 length is 18 residues. CDR1 is SNHLY and CDR2 is FYNNEI in the germline V gene. Trimming took 0 bases from V and 6 from J, leaving 23 bases between them.

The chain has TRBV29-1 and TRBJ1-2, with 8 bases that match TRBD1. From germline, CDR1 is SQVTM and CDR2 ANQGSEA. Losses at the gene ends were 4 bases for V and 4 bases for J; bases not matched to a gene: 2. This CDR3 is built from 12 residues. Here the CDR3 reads CSVADRAYGYTF. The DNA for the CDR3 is TGCAGCGTTGCGGACAGGGCCTATGGCTACACCTTC.